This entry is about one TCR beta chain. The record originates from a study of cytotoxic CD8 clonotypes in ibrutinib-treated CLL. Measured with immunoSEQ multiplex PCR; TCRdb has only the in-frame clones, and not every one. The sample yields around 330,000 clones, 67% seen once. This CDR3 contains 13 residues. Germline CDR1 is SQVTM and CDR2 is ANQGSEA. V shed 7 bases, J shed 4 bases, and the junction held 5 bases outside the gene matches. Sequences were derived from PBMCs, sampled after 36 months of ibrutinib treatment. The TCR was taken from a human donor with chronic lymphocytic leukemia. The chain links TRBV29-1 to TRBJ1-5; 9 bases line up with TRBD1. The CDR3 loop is CSGGQGRNQPQHF. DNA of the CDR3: TGCAGCGGGGGACAGGGTCGGAATCAGCCCCAGCATTTT.